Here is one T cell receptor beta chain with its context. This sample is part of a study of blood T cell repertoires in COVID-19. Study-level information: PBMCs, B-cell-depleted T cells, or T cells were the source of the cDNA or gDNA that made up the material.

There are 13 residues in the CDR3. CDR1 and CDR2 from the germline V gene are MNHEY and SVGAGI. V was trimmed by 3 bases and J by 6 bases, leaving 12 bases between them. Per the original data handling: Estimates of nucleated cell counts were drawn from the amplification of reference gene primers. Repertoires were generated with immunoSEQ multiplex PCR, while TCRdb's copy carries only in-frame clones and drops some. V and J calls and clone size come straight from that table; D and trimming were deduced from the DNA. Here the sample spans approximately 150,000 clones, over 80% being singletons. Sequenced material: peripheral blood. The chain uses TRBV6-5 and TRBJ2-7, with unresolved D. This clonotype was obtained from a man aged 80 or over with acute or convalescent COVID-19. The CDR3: CASSYSDRLEQYF. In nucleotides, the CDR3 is TGTGCCAGCAGTTATAGTGATCGACTCGAGCAGTACTTC.